This T cell receptor (beta chain) was recorded in a study of control samples from healthy donors and cancer patients (dated by TCRdb to 2019 to 2021). The library relied on the immunoSEQ multiplex PCR assay. TCRdb obtained this table from immuneACCESS and retained in-frame rearrangements with V and J assigned. These tables miss some clones; where compared with another copy, unresolved V genes account for less than half of the shortfall, and the remainder is unexplained. The sample data list about 160,000 clones, and 94% of these were observed just once. The ten largest account for 14% of the sample. As for this clone: What antigen it recognizes has not been identified. No base-level quality is on record; no much larger clone is a single base apart.

The germline V gene (reference sequence) gives CDR1 as GTSNPN and CDR2 as SVGIG. V is shortened by 0 bases, J by 13 bases, and the region joining them spans 16 bases. From cysteine to phenylalanine, the CDR3 is 13 amino acids long. Just the 39-base CDR3 DNA is kept, in frame starting at base 1. The chain is made from TRBV30 and TRBJ2-1, with TRBD2 perhaps the D gene, on 5 matching bases. Sample: PBMCs. This receptor was identified in a man aged 55-75 years with colorectal cancer. The DNA reads as follows: TGTGCCTGGAGTGTAGCGGATTCTCCCAATCAGTTCTTC. The translation is CAWSVADSPNQFF.